The TCR beta chain under discussion was sequenced for a study of blood T cells in healthy people across ages. This CDR3 spans 12 amino acids. Trimming shortened V by 3 bases and J by 5 bases, and 7 bases separated the two germline ends. CDR1 SGHNT and CDR2 YYREEE come from the germline V gene (reference sequence). The use of a sample-barcoded 5' primer and a J-beta primer mix characterized a second PCR of roughly 6 to 11 cycles. Via MiXCR, TCRdb re-called the 5' RACE reads, giving one row per CDR3 protein. This sample carries approximately 780,000 distinct CDR3 sequences, 20% to 30% of them seen once, and the ten largest clones take around 3%. This same sample was also part of a study on T cells of mothers and their children. That investigation notes: For each mother, over 10 million TCR beta CDR3 reads were obtained, and for each child, roughly 3.3 million.

The sample was blood. The sequence was collected from a boy aged 5-17 years in good health. The chain couples TRBV5-4 to TRBJ2-3; D perhaps matches TRBD2 (6 bases). The DNA of the CDR3 is TGTGCCAGCAGCTGGAGGGAAGATACGCAGTATTTT. Translating it yields CASSWREDTQYF.